This TCR beta chain was found in a study of beta chain features in type 1 diabetes. On the study more broadly: Patient and healthy donor groups were alike in age, gender and cell yields. Study findings and constraints: It was not settled here whether HLA type affects TCRB rearrangement. Diminished insertions and augmented deletions at VDJ junctions characterized type 1 diabetes patients.

This clone was counted a few times. Its antigen is currently unknown. In germline, CDR1 is SGHVS, CDR2 FQNEAQ. The CDR3 extends over 15 amino acids. V dropped 3 bases and J dropped 2 bases, with 13 bases sitting between them. The sequenced template was cDNA made from the entire isolated RNA. Libraries were prepared by immunoSEQ multiplex PCR; TCRdb keeps only in-frame clonotypes and omits some of them. The table lists approximately 170,000 clones, 7.5% to 9.5% of them singletons. The clonotype originates from a young woman in good health. The specimen was central memory CD4+ T cells from blood. J is TRBJ1-1 and V is TRBV7-8, with D tentatively TRBD1 (6 bases). DNA for the CDR3: TGTGCCAGCAGCTTTTCACGCAGGGGAAACACTGAAGCTTTCTTT. Translation: CASSFSRRGNTEAFF.